Presented here are 23 T cell receptor beta chains from one specimen sequenced in a study of T cells in women clearing cervical HPV infection. Libraries were prepared by immunoSEQ multiplex PCR; TCRdb keeps only in-frame clonotypes and omits some of them. This repertoire includes approximately 28,000 clones. The source material was blood buffy coat. These receptor sequences come from a woman aged 18 to 75 with a cervical HPV16 infection that either progressed to CIN3+ or cleared (not recorded which).

Remarks on this clone: The missing CDR3 end, 3 residues past where the read stops, is filled in from the germline J gene. V usage is TRBV18 and J usage is TRBJ1-5; 9 bases match TRBD1. The CDR3 length is 17 residues. Germline assignment: CDR1 KGHSH and CDR2 LQKENI. Germline trimming cut 3 bases from V and 1 base from J; bases unmatched to any gene: 7. The CDR3 loop reads CASSPSSGTGSNQPQHF. The part of the CDR3 DNA that was read is TGTGCCAGCTCACCCTCATCTGGGACAGGGAGCAATCAGCCC.

Note on this clone: The CDR3 goes on 3 residues after the read ends, and that part is filled in from the germline J gene. V usage is TRBV7-2 and J usage is TRBJ2-5; D may be TRBD1 (6 bases). In germline, CDR1 is SGHTA, CDR2 FQGNSA. This CDR3 is built from 13 residues. Trimming removed 5 bases from V and 5 bases from J, with 12 bases in between. Here the CDR3 reads CASSTNREETQYF. CDR3 DNA (partial): TGTGCCAGCAGCACAAACAGGGAGGAGACC.

With respect to this clone: The read halts 3 residues ahead of the CDR3 end, with the missing end drawn from the germline J gene. The rearrangement joins TRBV11-2 to TRBJ2-7; D perhaps matches TRBD2 (6 bases). V was pared by 5 bases and J by 2 bases, with 16 bases between. The CDR3 is 15 amino acids. CDR1 is SGHAT, CDR2 FQNNGV, per germline. The CDR3 bases that were read are TGTGCCAGCAGCCCCATAGCGGACGTGGCCTACGAG. Translation gives CASSPIADVAYE. The entire CDR3 protein reads CASSPIADVAYEQYF. The full variable domain, its missing parts supplied by reference TRBV11-2 and TRBJ2-7, is EAGVAQSPRYKIIEKRQSVAFWCNPISGHATLYWYQQILGQGPKLLIQFQNNGVVDDSQLPKDRFSAERLKGVDSTLKIQPAKLEDSAVYLCASSPIADVAYEQYFGPGTRLTVT.

About this clone itself: The read ends 3 residues early relative to the CDR3; the germline J gene fills the gap. The V and J genes are TRBV2 and TRBJ1-5, with 7 bases lining up with TRBD1. This CDR3 contains 14 residues. V shed 7 bases and J 5 bases; nucleotides not matched to a gene: 8. Germline CDR1 and CDR2: SNHLY and FYNNEI. CDR3 amino acids: CASTLGGSYQPQHF. CDR3 bases read: TGTGCCAGCACCCTAGGGGGCTCCTATCAGCCC.

Concerning this clone: The read finishes 3 residues shy of the CDR3 end, and the germline J gene is used to complete it. V usage is TRBV4-1 and J usage is TRBJ1-1; no firm D call. V lost 0 bases and J lost 2, with 7 bases in between. The CDR3 runs to 14 residues. The germline CDR1 and CDR2 sequences are MGHRA and YSYEKL. The CDR3 bases that were read are TGCGCCAGCAGCCAAGAAGGGCATAACACTGAA. Translation gives CASSQEGHNTE. The whole CDR3 reads CASSQEGHNTEAFF.

Worth noting for this clone: The DNA ends 3 residues before the CDR3 does, and the rest of the CDR3 is filled in from the germline J gene. The chain recombines TRBV6-4 with TRBJ2-1, with D tentatively TRBD1 (5 bases). CDR3 length: 18 amino acids. V was cut by 0 bases and J by 5 bases, with 20 bases left in between. Germline CDR1 and CDR2: MRHNA and SNTAGT. The CDR3 DNA, read in part, is TGTGCCAGCAGTGACTCGACGTATGTAAAGGGGTCGAACAATGAG. As protein: CASSDSTYVKGSNNE. The whole CDR3 protein reads CASSDSTYVKGSNNEQFF.

With regard to this clone: One junction end disagrees with the germline gene, perhaps due to a read error. The read terminates 3 residues ahead of where the CDR3 ends, so the germline J gene completes it. The chain has TRBV10-3 and TRBJ1-3, with D tentatively TRBD1 (6 bases). CDR1 ENHRY and CDR2 SYGVKD come from the germline V gene. The CDR3 runs 14 residues. The CDR3 reads CATSLGTQGNTIYF. The DNA read from the CDR3 is TGTGCCACCAGTTTGGGGACACAAGGAAACACC.

The part of the CDR3 DNA that was read is TGTGCCAGCAGTTTCGGACAGGGGGCTTCCTATGGC. Amino acid sequence: CASSFGQGASYG. The entire CDR3 is CASSFGQGASYGYTF. The chain links TRBV12-3 or TRBV12-4 to TRBJ1-2; TRBD1 matches at 11 bases. The read terminates 3 residues before the CDR3 end, so the remaining end is supplied by the germline J gene. The CDR3 runs 15 residues. The V and J ends lost 3 bases and 4 bases, in that order; junction bases with no gene match: 4.

As regards this clone: Read coverage stops 3 residues before the CDR3 terminus; the germline J gene supplies the remainder. The chain couples TRBV2 to TRBJ1-1; D call uncertain. Germline CDR1 reads SNHLY; CDR2 reads FYNNEI. V was pared by 5 bases and J by 1 base, with 8 bases between. The CDR3 is 13 residues long. The sequenced CDR3 bases are TGTGCCAGCAGTTTACGACAGAACACTGAA. Protein: CASSLRQNTE. The whole CDR3 reads CASSLRQNTEAFF. Combining the CDR3 with reference TRBV2 and TRBJ1-1 gives the whole variable domain EPEVTQTPSHQVTQMGQEVILRCVPISNHLYFYWYRQILGQKVEFLVSFYNNEISEKSEIFDDQFSVERPDGSNFTLKIRSTKLEDSAMYFCASSLRQNTEAFFGQGTRLTVV.

Regarding this clone: The CDR3 extends 3 residues past the end of the read, so its final part is completed from the germline J gene. The chain combines TRBV30 with TRBJ1-2; weak D call: TRBD1 (5 bases). V lost 4 bases and J lost 2, with 5 bases in between. The CDR3 contains 11 residues. Germline V gene data show CDR1 as GTSNPN and CDR2 as SVGIG (reference sequence). The CDR3 is CAWNRNYGYTF. CDR3 DNA, as far as it was read: TGTGCCTGGAACAGGAACTATGGC.

As regards this clone: Read coverage stops 3 residues before the CDR3 terminus; the germline J gene supplies the remainder. This chain joins TRBV7-9 and TRBJ1-1; D uncertain. The V and J ends lost 1 base and 5 bases respectively, with 8 bases between them. The length of the CDR3 is 13 residues. Germline values: CDR1 SEHNR, CDR2 FQNEAQ (reference sequence). The DNA read from the CDR3 is TGTGCCAGCAGCTTAGACCCTAGAACTGAA. Amino acid sequence: CASSLDPRTE. The full CDR3 reads CASSLDPRTEAFF.

Turning to this clone: Read data end 3 residues before the CDR3 end; the end is taken from the germline J gene. The chain couples TRBV5-1 to TRBJ1-1, with TRBD1 as a possible D gene (6 bases). Germline V gene lookup returns CDR1 SGHRS and CDR2 YFSETQ. The CDR3 is 16 amino acids. V shed 4 bases and J shed 0 bases, with 16 bases lying between them. Here the CDR3 reads CASSLGDTTMNTEAFF. The sequenced CDR3 bases are TGCGCCAGCAGCCTGGGGGACACAACCATGAACACTGAA. The entire variable domain, with the rest obtained from reference TRBV5-1 and TRBJ1-1, is as follows: KAGVTQTPRYLIKTRGQQVTLSCSPISGHRSVSWYQQTPGQGLQFLFEYFSETQRNKGNFPGRFSGRQFSNSRSEMNVSTLELGDSALYLCASSLGDTTMNTEAFFGQGTRLTVV.

With regard to this clone: The read is 3 residues too short to cover the CDR3 end, so that end is filled in from the germline J gene. The chain couples TRBV7-9 to TRBJ1-1, with D maybe TRBD1 (6 bases). V shed 1 base and J shed 1 base, with 7 bases lying between them. Germline V gives CDR1 SEHNR, CDR2 FQNEAQ (reference sequence). The CDR3 sequence is 14 residues long. The covered CDR3 bases are TGTGCCAGCAGCTTAGGGACAGCGAACACTGAA. This sequence encodes CASSLGTANTE. The full CDR3 protein reads CASSLGTANTEAFF.

Remarks on this clone: Coverage ceases 3 residues before the CDR3 finishes, and the germline J gene fills in the end. This chain uses TRBV6-4 with TRBJ2-2; TRBD2 matches at 9 bases. Trimming took 5 bases from V and 1 from J; bases not matched to a gene: 2. Germline V gene sequence: CDR1 MRHNA, CDR2 SNTAGT. This CDR3 has 15 amino acids. The covered CDR3 bases are TGTGCCAGCAGTCGGACTAGCGAGAACACCGGGGAG. Its protein is CASSRTSENTGE. The entire CDR3 protein reads CASSRTSENTGELFF.

Regarding this clone: The observed sequence ends 3 residues before the CDR3 terminus, with the missing tail filled in from the germline J gene. This chain links TRBV5-1 with TRBJ1-6; perhaps TRBD1 as D (5 bases). This CDR3 spans 17 amino acids. Germline CDR1 is SGHRS and CDR2 is YFSETQ. V was trimmed by 0 bases and J by 6 bases, leaving 16 bases between them. The CDR3 bases that were read are TGCGCCAGCAGCTTGGGACTGATTCGAGGGGCTAATTCACCC. Translated: CASSLGLIRGANSP. The CDR3 in its entirety is CASSLGLIRGANSPLHF.

Comments on this clone: Sequencing ends 3 residues short of the CDR3 end; the germline J gene provides the rest. This chain uses TRBV7-8 with TRBJ2-5; 9 bases align to TRBD2. CDR3 length: 17 amino acids. Germline values: CDR1 SGHVS, CDR2 FQNEAQ. J lost 2 bases, V lost 0 bases, and 7 bases had no gene match. The CDR3 reads CASSLARLAGAQETQYF. Partial CDR3 DNA: TGTGCCAGCAGCTTAGCGCGATTAGCGGGGGCACAAGAGACC.

Note on this clone: Read coverage stops 3 residues before the CDR3 terminus; the germline J gene supplies the remainder. The V call is TRBV6-4, the J call TRBJ1-5; D unclear. The CDR3 sequence is 13 residues long. V was cut by 6 bases and J by 6 bases, with 12 bases left in between. CDR1 MRHNA and CDR2 SNTAGT come from the germline V gene. The CDR3 reads CASSSGMGQPQHF. The DNA read from the CDR3 is TGTGCCAGCAGCTCAGGTATGGGTCAGCCC.

CDR3 residues: CAISTSFGEQYF. CDR3 DNA (partial): TGTGCCATCAGTACGAGCTTCGGCGAG. The chain combines TRBV10-3 with TRBJ2-7; D gene unclear. The CDR3 goes on 3 residues after the read ends, and that part is filled in from the germline J gene. This CDR3 contains 12 residues. The germline CDR1 and CDR2 sequences are ENHRY and SYGVKD. Trimming stripped 5 bases from V and 6 bases from J, with 11 bases between.

The CDR3 DNA, read in part, is TGTGCCTGGAGTGAAGGACATCTCTCCTACAATGAG. This encodes CAWSEGHLSYNE. The entire CDR3 protein reads CAWSEGHLSYNEQFF. This chain connects TRBV30 to TRBJ2-1; TRBD1 might be the D (5 bases). The observed sequence ends 3 residues before the CDR3 terminus, with the missing tail filled in from the germline J gene. Trimming left V 1 base short and J 0 bases short, with 10 bases between. The CDR3 spans 15 residues. Germline V gene lookup returns CDR1 GTSNPN and CDR2 SVGIG (reference sequence).

In the case of this clone: The CDR3 goes on 3 residues after the read ends, and that part is filled in from the germline J gene. The chain couples TRBV4-1 to TRBJ2-5; D is unclear. V gave up 1 base and J gave up 5 bases, with 14 bases separating them. The CDR3 totals 15 residues. Germline CDR1 is MGHRA and CDR2 is YSYEKL. CDR3 residues: CASSQATTGGETQYF. CDR3 bases read: TGCGCCAGCAGCCAAGCGACGACGGGTGGGGAGACC.

As for this clone: The CDR3 goes on 3 residues after the read ends, and that part is filled in from the germline J gene. V and J are TRBV10-3 and TRBJ2-6, with D unclear. Germline values: CDR1 ENHRY, CDR2 SYGVKD. V was cut by 3 bases and J by 1 base, with 7 bases left in between. This CDR3 has 15 residues. The CDR3 sequence is CAISDQDSGANVLTF. The part of the CDR3 DNA that was read is TGTGCCATCAGTGACCAGGATTCTGGGGCCAACGTC.

As for this clone: Sequencing ends 3 residues short of the CDR3 end; the germline J gene provides the rest. V gene TRBV6-2 or TRBV6-3 combines with J gene TRBJ1-1, with D unresolved. The CDR3 runs to 13 residues. The germline V gene has CDR1 MNHEY and CDR2 SVGEGT. The V end was cut by 5 bases, the J end by 6 bases, with 13 bases between. CDR3 residues: CASSRYSVAEAFF. CDR3 bases read: TGTGCCAGCAGTCGGTACAGTGTCGCTGAA.

As to this clone: One junction end does not reproduce the germline sequence, and a read error may be involved. The CDR3 end is not reached by the read, which stops 3 residues before it; the germline J gene fills it in. Within the sample, other DNA sequences also encode this same CDR3. The V call is TRBV18, the J call TRBJ2-7; D unresolved. Germline values: CDR1 KGHSH, CDR2 LQKENI. The CDR3 loop spans 12 amino acids. CDR3 residues: CASSPQRYEQYF. The sequenced CDR3 bases are TGTGCCAGCTCGCCACAGCGCTACGAG.